These 26 T cell receptor beta chains were sequenced from one sample in a study of human CD8 memory T cell subsets. Investigators built TCR beta libraries using UMI-labeled 5' RACE. TCRdb re-called the 5' RACE reads; every CDR3 protein appears as one record, without DNA. This table lists fewer than 8,000 distinct CDR3 sequences. Sequenced: CD8+ T cells from PBMCs. The receptors derive from a human donor in good health.

The gene calls are TRBV25-1 and TRBJ1-2; the D gene TCRdb calls, TRBD1, cannot be checked with no DNA. From germline, CDR1 is MGHDK and CDR2 SYGVNS. The CDR3 consists of 15 residues. The CDR3 loop reads CASSAQGVGIYGYTF.

This chain links TRBV10-3 with TRBJ2-1; TCRdb lists TRBD1, though no DNA is available to test this call. This CDR3 is built from 17 residues. The germline V gene encodes CDR1 ENHRY and CDR2 SYGVKD. This CDR3 reads CAISEEWGDGGNNEQFF.

CDR3: CASSAEQGWTEAFF. This chain uses TRBV9 with TRBJ1-1; the TCRdb D gene call, TRBD1, has no DNA to confirm it. There are 14 residues in the CDR3. Germline CDR1 is SGDLS and CDR2 is YYNGEE.

The chain employs TRBV12-2 and TRBJ2-1; there is no DNA to check the TCRdb D call of TRBD1. TRBV12-2 is assigned pseudogene status. This CDR3 spans 17 amino acids. The CDR3 region is CASRLVGGVFGYNEQFF.

The chain joins TRBV19 to TRBJ1-1; TCRdb's D call, TRBD1, is unchecked because there is no DNA. Germline V CDR1 and CDR2: LNHDA, SQIVND (reference sequence). CDR3 length: 11 amino acids. CDR3 residues: CASSIGPEAFF.

The V and J genes are TRBV2 and TRBJ2-1. The V gene's germline CDR1 is SNHLY and CDR2 FYNNEI. The CDR3 is 13 residues long. CDR3 loop: CASSEGFGDEQFF.

V is TRBV20-1 and J is TRBJ2-7. In germline, CDR1 is DFQATT, CDR2 SNEGSKA (reference sequence). The CDR3 contains 13 residues. CDR3 residues: CSATGKASYEQYF.

V gene TRBV20-1 combines with J gene TRBJ2-7. Germline-derived CDR1 and CDR2 are DFQATT and SNEGSKA (reference sequence). The CDR3 spans 15 residues. The CDR3 is CSARGSTTRTYEQYF.

The chain uses TRBV5-6 and TRBJ2-2. The germline V gene has CDR1 SGHDT and CDR2 YYEEEE. The CDR3 runs to 14 residues. The CDR3 here is CASSLDTNTGELFF.

J is TRBJ2-5 and V is TRBV7-8; absent DNA, TCRdb's TRBD1 call cannot be checked. Germline values: CDR1 SGHVS, CDR2 FQNEAQ. The CDR3 spans 14 residues. The CDR3 reads CASSLYPGGETQYF.

V and J are TRBV29-1 and TRBJ1-1; TCRdb gives TRBD1 as the D gene, but with no DNA this cannot be confirmed. The CDR3 runs 19 residues. Germline CDR1 SQVTM, CDR2 ANQGSEA. The CDR3 region is CSVDRARWGRFVLNTEAFF.

The chain combines TRBV5-1 with TRBJ2-3; the D call of TRBD2 rests on TCRdb alone, since no DNA is present to check it. The germline V gene has CDR1 SGHRS and CDR2 YFSETQ. The CDR3 has 16 amino acids. The CDR3 sequence: CASSLAEAGNTDTQYF.

This chain links TRBV18 with TRBJ1-4; the TCRdb D gene call, TRBD1, has no DNA to confirm it. The CDR3 is 17 amino acids. CDR1 KGHSH and CDR2 LQKENI come from the germline V gene. This chain's CDR3 is CASSSGTSVLKNEKLFF.

This chain links TRBV20-1 with TRBJ2-7; TCRdb lists TRBD2, though no DNA is available to test this call. Germline V CDR1 and CDR2: DFQATT, SNEGSKA (reference sequence). This CDR3 has 14 residues. The CDR3 region is CRARDRVVTSEQYF.

Its frequency marks this clonotype as medium-sized. V is TRBV12-3 or TRBV12-4 and J is TRBJ2-7; there is no DNA to check the TCRdb D call of TRBD2. This CDR3 has 18 residues. The chain's CDR3 is CASSLDPATSGGSYEQYF.

The chain carries TRBV29-1 and TRBJ2-4; checking the TCRdb D call of TRBD1 is not possible without DNA. CDR3 length equals 15 residues. CDR1 is SQVTM, CDR2 ANQGSEA, per germline. CDR3 loop: CSVEDPQGDLNIQYF.

This chain joins TRBV15 and TRBJ1-1. CDR3 length: 13 amino acids. CDR1 and CDR2 from the germline V gene are LNHNV and YYDKDF (reference sequence). CDR3 protein: CATSRDLGTEAFF.

The CDR3 protein is CASSLALAGAPSTGELFF. The gene calls are TRBV5-1 and TRBJ2-2; TCRdb picks TRBD2, but there is no DNA to check that call. Looked up from germline, CDR1 is SGHRS and CDR2 is YFSETQ. The CDR3 is made up of 18 amino acids.

This sequence joins TRBV7-9 and TRBJ2-3; the TRBD1 assignment by TCRdb is unverifiable without DNA. The CDR3 has 14 residues. CDR1 and CDR2 from the germline V gene are SEHNR and FQNEAQ (reference sequence). The CDR3 protein is CASSPADREDTQYF.

Judged by frequency, this clonotype is medium-sized. The chain couples TRBV5-6 to TRBJ2-7. Looked up from germline, CDR1 is SGHDT and CDR2 is YYEEEE. CDR3 length equals 13 residues. This chain's CDR3 is CASSLGESYEQYF.

This clonotype ranks as medium-sized in terms of frequency. This chain connects TRBV7-8 to TRBJ2-7; TCRdb returns TRBD2, unconfirmable since there is no DNA. CDR1 SGHVS and CDR2 FQNEAQ come from the germline V gene. The CDR3 runs 14 residues. The CDR3 sequence is CASSSEASLSEQYF. The full variable domain, in which reference TRBV7-8 and TRBJ2-7 provide the parts outside the CDR3, is GAGVSQSPRYKVAKRGQDVALRCDPISGHVSLFWYQQALGQGPEFLTYFQNEAQLDKSGLPSDRFFAERPEGSVSTLKIQRTQQEDSAVYLCASSSEASLSEQYFGPGTRLTVT.

This clonotype is classed as medium-sized by frequency. The V and J genes are TRBV12-3 or TRBV12-4 and TRBJ2-2; lacking DNA, the TRBD1 call made by TCRdb goes unchecked. The CDR3 is made up of 12 amino acids. This CDR3 reads CASSTGSGELFF.

The V gene is TRBV12-3 or TRBV12-4, the J gene TRBJ1-4. The CDR3 has 18 amino acids. The CDR3 spells CASSLYPMNSATNEKLFF.

This chain joins TRBV5-1 and TRBJ2-3; lacking DNA, the TRBD1 call made by TCRdb goes unchecked. The CDR3 extends over 14 amino acids. CDR1 is SGHRS, CDR2 YFSETQ, per germline. CDR3 amino acids: CASSLGQVSDTQYF.

CDR3 region: CASSEALSGNSYEQYF. The chain carries TRBV2 and TRBJ2-7. Germline assignment: CDR1 SNHLY and CDR2 FYNNEI. The CDR3 loop spans 16 amino acids.

The chain couples TRBV6-5 to TRBJ2-1; no DNA is available, so the TRBD2 call from TCRdb remains unchecked. The CDR3 sequence is 15 residues long. Germline CDR1 is MNHEY and CDR2 is SVGAGI. CDR3 amino acids: CASSLAGPSYNEQFF.